Each of the 21 T cell receptor beta chains below was sequenced from the same sample in a study of siplizumab effects on memory and regulatory T cells (dated by TCRdb to about 2019). Library preparation used the immunoSEQ multiplex PCR assay. As stored in TCRdb, this immuneACCESS dataset retains in-frame rearrangements with V and J assigned. A fraction of the clones does not appear; measured against another copy, unresolved V genes explain less than half of the discrepancy, and the remainder lacks a known reason. Present in this sample are fewer than 8,500 clones, about 40% of which were seen just once. Clones ranked in the top ten supply about 5.9% of the sample. Their antigens remain unidentified. Cells in the mixed lymphocyte reaction were cultured together at 37 degrees C for 6 days. Sequenced: CFSE-low (dividing) CD8+ T cells sorted from an allogeneic mixed lymphocyte reaction. All receptors derive from a human donor in good health; the cells came from an allogeneic mixed lymphocyte reaction.

This clone qualifies as medium-sized. This chain links TRBV7-9 with TRBJ2-3, with D hard to call. The CDR3 has 13 amino acids. Trimming pared 3 bases from V and 6 bases from J, leaving 10 bases between. The germline CDR1 and CDR2 sequences are SEHNR and FQNEAQ (reference sequence). CDR3 DNA sequence: TGTGCCAGCAGCTTCTTGATTAAGGATACGCAGTATTTT. This translates into CASSFLIKDTQYF.

V is TRBV7-2 and J is TRBJ1-3; D unresolved. Trimming removed 1 base from V and 8 bases from J, with 3 bases in between. The CDR3 totals 11 residues. Germline assignment: CDR1 SGHTA and CDR2 FQGNSA. In DNA form, the CDR3 reads TGTGCCAGCAGCTTAGGAGACACCATATATTTT. Translation: CASSLGDTIYF.

This clone appeared a few times. CDR3 amino acids: CACRLAPSTDTQYF. The CDR3 DNA sequence: TGTGCCTGTCGACTAGCCCCGAGCACAGATACGCAGTATTTT. This chain links TRBV2 with TRBJ2-3; 7 positions agree with TRBD2. Trimming took 11 bases from V and 0 from J; bases not matched to a gene: 8. Germline V gives CDR1 SNHLY, CDR2 FYNNEI. CDR3 size: 14 residues. Combining the CDR3 with reference TRBV2 and TRBJ2-3 gives the whole variable domain EPEVTQTPSHQVTQMGQEVILRCVPISNHLYFYWYRQILGQKVEFLVSFYNNEISEKSEIFDDQFSVERPDGSNFTLKIRSTKLEDSAMYFCACRLAPSTDTQYFGPGTRLTVL.

By sample share, this clone is medium-sized (0.01 to 0.1%). This sequence joins TRBV9 and TRBJ2-7, with 8 positions matching TRBD2. The V gene end was trimmed by 4 bases and the J gene end by 0 bases; junction bases not matched to a gene: 9. From germline, CDR1 is SGDLS and CDR2 YYNGEE. CDR3 length: 16 amino acids. In DNA, the CDR3 is TGTGCCAGCAGCTCAAACCCCGGGACTAGCTCCTACGAGCAGTACTTC. The encoded protein is CASSSNPGTSSYEQYF.

This clone ranks as medium-sized (0.01 to 0.1%). This chain links TRBV4-3 with TRBJ2-7, with D tentatively TRBD1 or TRBD2 (5 bases each). Trimming pared 2 bases from V and 2 bases from J, leaving 13 bases between. Germline V lookup: CDR1 LGHNA, CDR2 YSLEER. This CDR3 is 15 amino acids long. CDR3 loop: CASSQTGTPTYEQYF. As DNA, the CDR3 is TGCGCCAGCAGCCAAACCGGGACCCCGACCTACGAGCAGTACTTC.

The chain joins TRBV5-5 to TRBJ2-7; the D gene is possibly TRBD1 (6 bases). Trimming removed 0 bases at V and 4 bases at J, with 20 bases between. The length of the CDR3 is 17 residues. Per the germline V gene, CDR1 is SGHKS and CDR2 is YYEKEE (reference sequence). The chain's CDR3 is CASSLAGRDKRSYEQYF. The CDR3 region has the DNA TGTGCCAGCAGCTTGGCCGGTCGGGACAAGAGATCTTACGAGCAGTACTTC.

This clone was recorded only once. V is TRBV7-9 and J is TRBJ1-1, with D possibly being TRBD1 (5 bases). The CDR3 is 14 amino acids. The ends were cut back, 5 bases at V and 1 base at J, with 11 bases in the middle. Per the germline V gene, CDR1 is SEHNR and CDR2 is FQNEAQ (reference sequence). The CDR3 DNA reads TGTGCCAGCAGCCTGTTCGGGGGGAACACTGAAGCTTTCTTT. Amino acid sequence: CASSLFGGNTEAFF.

This clone appeared a few times. This chain connects TRBV21-1 to TRBJ2-5; TRBD2, the table's D call, lacks a check against the DNA. TRBV21-1 is tagged as a pseudogene. The CDR3 has 15 amino acids. The CDR3 coding sequence is TGTGCCAGCAGCAAAGTGGGCCTAGCGGGAGAGACCCAGTACTTC. Translating it yields CASSKVGLAGETQYF.

The chain joins TRBV27 to TRBJ1-5; 7 bases map to TRBD1. V was pared by 6 bases and J by 3 bases, with 8 bases of the junction left unmatched. The germline gives CDR1 MNHEY, CDR2 SMNVEV (reference sequence). CDR3 size: 15 residues. The chain's CDR3 is CASSPGTVNNQPQHF. The CDR3 DNA follows: TGTGCCAGCAGCCCCGGGACAGTAAACAATCAGCCCCAGCATTTT.

Regarding this clone: This likely comes from a read error, as the CDR3 has no conserved phenylalanine or tryptophan at its end. No DNA is shown, since the ends of the CDR3 on it are uncertain; the CDR3 is the one TCRdb lists. This chain joins TRBV7-8 and TRBJ2-3; TRBD1, the table's D call, was not compared with the DNA. CDR1 is SGHVS, CDR2 FQNEAQ, per germline. The CDR3 is 12 residues long, counting both termini. CDR3 in amino acids: CANSLAGHEQYL.

Note on this clone: The sample carries other DNA sequences with the same CDR3. The V call is TRBV5-1, the J call TRBJ2-7, with D possibly matching TRBD1 (6 bases). This CDR3 has 14 amino acids. V lost 0 bases to trimming and J lost 4 bases, with 11 bases between them. From germline, CDR1 is SGHRS and CDR2 YFSETQ. CDR3 loop: CASSLGWGLYEQYF. In nucleotides, the CDR3 is TGCGCCAGCAGCTTGGGGTGGGGGCTGTACGAGCAGTACTTC.

In its sample, this clone is medium-sized. CDR3 residues: CASSLQQGPREQYF. CDR3 bases: TGCGCCAGCAGTTTACAACAGGGGCCGAGGGAGCAGTACTTC. V and J are TRBV5-1 and TRBJ2-7, with TRBD1 matching over 7 bases. The ends lost 5 bases at V and 7 bases at J; junction bases unmatched: 12. This CDR3 has 14 residues. Germline lookup yields CDR1 SGHRS and CDR2 YFSETQ.

This clone is medium-sized (0.01 to 0.1%) within its sample. Sequence at one end of the junction differs from germline and may be a read error. The V and J genes are TRBV5-1 and TRBJ1-1; D possibly corresponds to TRBD1 (6 bases). Per germline, CDR1 SGHRS and CDR2 YFSETQ. The CDR3 consists of 15 residues. The CDR3 reads CASSLGYRGPGEAFF. The DNA for the CDR3 is TGCGCCAGCAGTTTGGGATACCGGGGGCCAGGAGAAGCTTTCTTT.

The chain joins TRBV7-9 to TRBJ2-1, with D unclear. Germline CDR1 is SEHNR and CDR2 is FQNEAQ (reference sequence). V was pared by 5 bases and J by 2 bases, with 10 bases between. This CDR3 is 14 amino acids long. Here the CDR3 DNA reads TGTGCCAGCAGCCCCCTGAGAGCCTACAATGAGCAGTTCTTC. Protein sequence: CASSPLRAYNEQFF. Combining the CDR3 with reference TRBV7-9 and TRBJ2-1 gives the whole variable domain DTGVSQNPRHKITKRGQNVTFRCDPISEHNRLYWYRQTLGQGPEFLTYFQNEAQLEKSRLLSDRFSAERPKGSFSTLEIQRTEQGDSAMYLCASSPLRAYNEQFFGPGTRLTVL.

The J gene is TRBJ1-2, the V gene TRBV4-2; a possible D gene is TRBD1 (5 bases). Germline lookup yields CDR1 LGHNA and CDR2 YNFKEQ. The ends were cut back, 8 bases at V and 4 bases at J, with 17 bases in the middle. CDR3 size: 14 residues. CDR3 sequence reads: CASPIPTAFYGYTF. DNA for the CDR3: TGTGCCAGCCCAATACCGACAGCTTTCTATGGCTACACCTTC.

This chain links TRBV29-1 with TRBJ2-5; tentatively, D is TRBD2 (5 bases). The J call may be wrong; the DNA end is better matched by TRBJ2-7. The germline V gene has CDR1 SQVTM and CDR2 ANQGSEA. This CDR3 contains 11 residues. CDR3 in amino acids: CSVAGSYEQYF. The CDR3 DNA reads as TGCAGCGTTGCGGGATCTTACGAGCAGTACTTC.

This sequence joins TRBV9 and TRBJ2-5; unclear D gene. CDR1 is SGDLS and CDR2 is YYNGEE in the germline V gene. V was shortened by 0 bases and J by 0 bases, with 3 bases between the two germline ends. The CDR3 has 13 amino acids. The CDR3 spells CASSVGNQETQYF. Written as DNA, the CDR3 is TGTGCCAGCAGCGTAGGCAACCAAGAGACCCAGTACTTC. Combining the CDR3 with reference TRBV9 and TRBJ2-5 gives the whole variable domain DSGVTQTPKHLITATGQRVTLRCSPRSGDLSVYWYQQSLDQGLQFLIQYYNGEERAKGNILERFSAQQFPDLHSELNLSSLELGDSALYFCASSVGNQETQYFGPGTRLLVL.

The V and J genes are TRBV5-1 and TRBJ2-7; no reliable D call. Per the germline V gene, CDR1 is SGHRS and CDR2 is YFSETQ. The CDR3 has 13 amino acids. V was clipped by 0 bases and J by 7 bases, with 11 bases between them. The CDR3 here is CASSLERLGEQYF. Here the CDR3 DNA reads TGCGCCAGCAGCTTGGAGCGACTGGGGGAGCAGTACTTC.

This chain joins TRBV9 and TRBJ1-2; D may be TRBD1 (6 bases). V lost 3 bases, J lost 4 bases, and 19 bases lay in between. Per germline, CDR1 SGDLS and CDR2 YYNGEE. This CDR3 spans 16 amino acids. The CDR3 DNA reads TGTGCCAGCAGCGGATCAACCCACAGGGACTCCTATGGCTACACCTTC. Its protein product is CASSGSTHRDSYGYTF.

This clone counts as medium-sized (0.01 to 0.1%). This chain joins TRBV6-5 and TRBJ1-2, with unresolved D. The CDR3 sequence is 14 residues long. V dropped 2 bases and J dropped 8 bases, with 15 bases sitting between them. Germline V gene lookup returns CDR1 MNHEY and CDR2 SVGAGI. The CDR3 here is CASSYQRAQAGYTF. For the CDR3, the DNA is TGTGCCAGCAGTTACCAAAGGGCCCAAGCAGGCTACACCTTC.

By sample share, this clone is medium-sized. The chain recombines TRBV12-5 with TRBJ1-5; D gene ambiguous. CDR1 is LGHNT, CDR2 FRNRAP, per germline. This CDR3 has 16 residues. Trimming stripped 4 bases from V and 5 bases from J, with 18 bases between. The CDR3 sequence is CASGYDPGKLHQPQHF. Here the CDR3 DNA reads TGTGCTAGTGGTTACGACCCGGGTAAATTACATCAGCCCCAGCATTTT.